The 27 T cell receptor beta chains below were found in one sample sequenced in a study of blood T cells in healthy people across ages. Combining a sample-barcoded 5' primer with a J-beta primer mix, a second PCR ran for about 6 to 11 cycles. Using its own MiXCR run on the 5' RACE reads, TCRdb lists one record per CDR3 protein. This table holds more than 750,000 distinct CDR3 sequences, 25% to 35% found once. The same data also contributed to another study, on T cells of mothers and their children.

The sequencing sample was made of blood. The receptor source for this set is a woman between 35 and 50 years old in good health.

This clonotype was picked up a small number of times. The rearrangement uses TRBV12-3 or TRBV12-4 and TRBJ2-7, with a weak D call TRBD2 (6 bases). The CDR3 contains 14 residues. V was shortened by 4 bases and J by 3 bases, with 13 bases between the two germline ends. CDR3 DNA: TGTGCCAGCAGTTCCGGGACTGAATACTACGAGCAGTACTTC. The encoded protein is CASSSGTEYYEQYF.

This clonotype was observed a few times. This CDR3 reads CSAGDRGEYYGYTF. The CDR3 DNA reads TGCAGTGCTGGGGACAGGGGAGAATACTATGGCTACACCTTC. This rearrangement joins TRBV20-1 to TRBJ1-2; 10 positions agree with TRBD1. Unmatched junction bases numbered 6, after V lost 5 bases and J lost 3 bases. The V gene's germline CDR1 is DFQATT and CDR2 SNEGSKA (reference sequence). The CDR3 has 14 residues.

This clonotype was detected ten times or more. The chain is built from TRBV20-1 and TRBJ2-5; D is undetermined. From germline, CDR1 is DFQATT and CDR2 SNEGSKA (reference sequence). V lost 6 bases to trimming and J lost 1 base, with 9 bases between them. This CDR3 comprises 12 residues. CDR3 region: CSAPDIQETQYF. The CDR3 nucleotides are TGCAGTGCCCCCGACATCCAAGAGACCCAGTACTTC.

The J gene is TRBJ2-5, the V gene TRBV28; 10 bases are shared with TRBD1. The germline V gene encodes CDR1 MDHEN and CDR2 SYDVKM. V lost 4 bases and J lost 5; bases outside the gene matches: 7. The CDR3 length is 15 residues. The CDR3 protein is CASSSPTGGTETQYF. In DNA form, the CDR3 reads TGTGCCAGCAGTTCCCCGACAGGGGGCACGGAGACCCAGTACTTC.

Worth noting for this clonotype: Being one base from a much bigger clone, this may be a read error. The chain is built from TRBV11-2 and TRBJ2-5; no reliable D call. The CDR3 covers 15 residues. V dropped 1 base and J dropped 5 bases, with 14 bases sitting between them. Germline assignment: CDR1 SGHAT and CDR2 FQNNGV. The DNA of the CDR3 is TGTGCCAGCAGCTTAGGGGGTCCGATCCAGGAGACCCAGTACTTC. It codes for CASSLGGPIQETQYF.

As to this clonotype: One junction end does not reproduce the germline sequence, and a read error may be involved. V and J are TRBV20-1 and TRBJ1-2; a possible D gene is TRBD1 (5 bases). Germline-derived CDR1 and CDR2 are DFQATT and SNEGSKA (reference sequence). The CDR3 spans 12 residues. CDR3 sequence: CRASPTVYGYTF. The CDR3 DNA is TGCAGGGCTAGCCCGACAGTCTATGGCTACACCTTC.

This sequence joins TRBV12-3 or TRBV12-4 and TRBJ1-1; D remains ambiguous. V was pared by 4 bases and J by 4 bases, with 10 bases between. The CDR3 contains 13 residues. The CDR3 sequence: CASSSQAFTEAFF. CDR3 nucleotide sequence: TGTGCCAGCAGTTCCCAGGCCTTCACTGAAGCTTTCTTT.

In DNA form, the CDR3 reads TGCGCCAGCAGCCAAGCATTAGCGGGAACTGAGCAGTTCTTC. This sequence encodes CASSQALAGTEQFF. This chain connects TRBV4-3 to TRBJ2-1; 8 nucleotides agree with TRBD2. The germline V gene encodes CDR1 LGHNA and CDR2 YSLEER. After removal of 1 base from V and 9 bases from J, the junction contained 5 bases not matched to a gene. This CDR3 is built from 14 residues.

This clonotype was counted many times. The V gene is TRBV3-1, the J gene TRBJ2-1, with TRBD1 identical over 8 bases. The V gene end was trimmed by 0 bases and the J gene end by 4 bases; junction bases not matched to a gene: 8. Germline V gene lookup returns CDR1 LGHDT and CDR2 YNNKEL (reference sequence). There are 17 residues in the CDR3. In DNA, the CDR3 is TGTGCCAGCAGCCAAGATCCGGACAGGGACAAATACAATGAGCAGTTCTTC. It is translated as CASSQDPDRDKYNEQFF.

The chain links TRBV29-1 to TRBJ2-1; possibly TRBD2 for D (6 bases). Trimming cost V 5 bases and J 5 bases, with 16 bases left between them. The CDR3 extends over 14 amino acids. The germline V gene has CDR1 SQVTM and CDR2 ANQGSEA. This CDR3 is CSVLRGATDNEQFF. Written as DNA, the CDR3 is TGCAGCGTTCTTCGCGGGGCTACCGACAATGAGCAGTTCTTC.

This clonotype was recorded many times. The V call is TRBV11-2, the J call TRBJ2-5; 7 bases agree with TRBD2. CDR1 and CDR2 (germline): SGHAT, FQNNGV. V was pared by 4 bases and J by 4 bases, with 6 bases of the junction left unmatched. This CDR3 has 14 residues. For the CDR3, the DNA is TGTGCCAGCAGCTCGTCTGGGAGGGGAGAGACCCAGTACTTC. It codes for CASSSSGRGETQYF.

The chain has TRBV29-1 and TRBJ2-2, with D maybe TRBD1 (5 bases). Germline values: CDR1 SQVTM, CDR2 ANQGSEA. V lost 5 bases to trimming and J lost 7 bases, with 8 bases between them. This CDR3 has 11 residues. CDR3 residues: CSVQGIGELFF. The CDR3 coding sequence is TGCAGCGTTCAGGGTATCGGGGAGCTGTTTTTT.

This clonotype occurred a few times. The chain is built from TRBV19 and TRBJ2-7, with 10 bases that match TRBD1. CDR1 and CDR2 (germline): LNHDA, SQIVND (reference sequence). The V gene end was trimmed by 7 bases and the J gene end by 5 bases; junction bases not matched to a gene: 14. This CDR3 is 16 amino acids long. CDR3 nucleotide sequence: TGTGCCAGTACCGAGAAGGGGACAGGGGTTATCAACGAGCAGTACTTC. Translation: CASTEKGTGVINEQYF.

This clonotype was seen at least ten times. The chain has TRBV7-8 and TRBJ2-5; TRBD2 matches 9 bases. The CDR3 is made up of 16 amino acids. The germline V gene encodes CDR1 SGHVS and CDR2 FQNEAQ. The V segment lost 8 bases and the J segment 1 base; nucleotides outside the gene matches: 11. The CDR3 DNA follows: TGTGCCAGCGGCGGGGGGGTTAGCGGATTCCAAGAGACCCAGTACTTC. It translates to CASGGGVSGFQETQYF.

This clonotype was seen only a few times. J is TRBJ1-6 and V is TRBV27; D is ambiguous. Per the germline V gene, CDR1 is MNHEY and CDR2 is SMNVEV (reference sequence). The CDR3 runs 16 residues. Between the trimmed V and J ends, which lost 0 bases and 7 bases, there was a span of 13 bases. CDR3 loop: CASSLSGTERNSPLHF. The CDR3 DNA is TGTGCCAGCAGTTTATCCGGAACAGAGCGGAATTCACCCCTCCACTTT.

There are many counts of this clonotype. V and J are TRBV12-3 or TRBV12-4 and TRBJ2-5; D gene unclear. V lost 3 bases and J lost 4, with 15 bases in between. The CDR3 loop spans 15 amino acids. The CDR3 DNA reads TGTGCCAGCAGTTTGGGGTCGGCGAGAGGAGAGACCCAGTACTTC. Translating gives CASSLGSARGETQYF.

This clonotype was picked up a small number of times. This sequence joins TRBV12-3 or TRBV12-4 and TRBJ2-7; D may be TRBD1 (6 bases). V was shortened by 6 bases and J by 2 bases, with 17 bases between the two germline ends. The CDR3 runs 15 residues. For the CDR3, the DNA is TGTGCCAGCAGCCACAGGGACAAAAAAACCTACGAGCAGTACTTC. Protein sequence: CASSHRDKKTYEQYF.

V gene TRBV30 combines with J gene TRBJ2-7; D call uncertain. The CDR3 sequence is 11 residues long. Trimming stripped 2 bases from V and 3 bases from J, with 5 bases between. Germline V gene data show CDR1 as GTSNPN and CDR2 as SVGIG (reference sequence). CDR3 amino acids: CAWSPDYEQYF. CDR3 nucleotide sequence: TGTGCCTGGAGTCCAGACTACGAGCAGTACTTC.

Concerning this clonotype: The junction does not match germline at one end; this may be a read error. The chain carries TRBV7-3 and TRBJ2-5, with D unresolved. Looked up from germline, CDR1 is SGHTA and CDR2 is FQGTGA. This CDR3 is built from 12 residues. The CDR3 nucleotides are TGTGCCAGCAGCCCGCTCCAAGAGGCCCAGTACTTC. Protein: CASSPLQEAQYF.

The sample holds a few counts of this clonotype. The chain couples TRBV28 to TRBJ2-7; possibly TRBD2 for D (5 bases). The germline V gene has CDR1 MDHEN and CDR2 SYDVKM. CDR3 length equals 14 residues. Between the trimmed V and J ends, which lost 7 bases and 6 bases, there was a span of 19 bases. CDR3 sequence: CASTLEGRVAEQYF. The CDR3 region has the DNA TGTGCCAGCACCTTAGAGGGTAGGGTAGCCGAGCAGTACTTC.

The chain has TRBV6-1 and TRBJ1-5; 9 nucleotides agree with TRBD1. V lost 5 bases and J lost 7; bases outside the gene matches: 15. Per the germline V gene, CDR1 is MNHNS and CDR2 is SASEGT. The CDR3 runs to 17 residues. CDR3 nucleotides: TGTGCCAGCAGTCAAGGACAGGGGTCGGGTCGGAGCCAGCCCCAGCATTTT. It yields the protein CASSQGQGSGRSQPQHF.

This clonotype came up a few times. The chain couples TRBV7-2 to TRBJ1-2; TRBD1 matches at 7 bases. Germline V gene sequence: CDR1 SGHTA, CDR2 FQGNSA. V was clipped by 5 bases and J by 0 bases; unmatched bases: 3. The CDR3 consists of 14 residues. The CDR3 nucleotides are TGTGCCAGCAGCAAGGACAGGACTAACTATGGCTACACCTTC. Amino acid sequence: CASSKDRTNYGYTF.

This clonotype was found a few times. The rearrangement links TRBV20-1 to TRBJ2-3; D remains unclear. The V gene lost 2 bases and the J gene lost 6 bases, with 15 bases spanning the gap. The V gene's germline CDR1 is DFQATT and CDR2 SNEGSKA (reference sequence). The CDR3 sequence is 14 residues long. The CDR3: CSARPNLNRDTQYF. DNA of the CDR3: TGCAGTGCTAGACCGAACCTGAATAGGGATACGCAGTATTTT.

In regard to this clonotype: The junction departs from germline at one end; a sequencing error may be responsible. V is TRBV5-6 and J is TRBJ2-5; a weak D match, TRBD1 (6 bases). Germline V gene sequence: CDR1 SGHDT, CDR2 YYEEEE. The CDR3 covers 15 residues. In DNA, the CDR3 is TGTGTCAGCAGCTTAAGACAGGCGTTAATGGAGACCCAGTACTTC. This sequence encodes CVSSLRQALMETQYF. Full variable domain (rest looked up from reference TRBV5-6 and TRBJ2-5): DAGVTQSPTHLIKTRGQQVTLRCSPKSGHDTVSWYQQALGQGPQFIFQYYEEEERQRGNFPDRFSGHQFPNYSSELNVNALLLGDSALYLCVSSLRQALMETQYFGPGTRLLVL.

This clonotype was observed a handful of times. This chain joins TRBV7-6 and TRBJ1-6; 7 nucleotides align to TRBD1. CDR1 is SGHVS, CDR2 FNYEAQ, per germline. The CDR3 loop spans 15 amino acids. V lost 4 bases to trimming and J lost 7 bases; unmatched junction nucleotides: 7. CDR3 residues: CASSSRTGGNSPLHF. The DNA for the CDR3 is TGTGCCAGCAGCTCACGGACAGGAGGGAATTCACCCCTCCACTTT.

In its sample, this clonotype was seen a few times. As DNA, the CDR3 is TGTGCCAGCAGTCCGCCGACAGGGGAGTTATGGGAGCAGTACTTC. Translated, it gives CASSPPTGELWEQYF. The chain couples TRBV28 to TRBJ2-7; TRBD1 matches at 8 bases. Germline CDR1 is MDHEN and CDR2 is SYDVKM. The CDR3 contains 15 residues. V lost 5 bases, J lost 7 bases, and 13 bases stayed unmatched.

This clonotype was observed many times. This may be a read error: a much more frequent sequence differs by one nucleotide. CDR3 region: CASSDGTRGCYEQYF. The CDR3 coding sequence is TGTGCCAGCAGTGACGGGACAAGGGGATGCTACGAGCAGTACTTC. The J gene is TRBJ2-7, the V gene TRBV6-6, with a weak D call TRBD1 (6 bases). CDR1 and CDR2 (germline): MNHNY, SVGAGI (reference sequence). The CDR3 is 15 residues long. The V end was cut by 5 bases, the J end by 3 bases, with 17 bases between.